The rows below give T cell receptor beta chains drawn from one sample of a study of blood T cell repertoires in COVID-19. Profiling relied on immunoSEQ multiplex PCR, and the TCRdb table lists in-frame clones only, not all of them. Of 250,000 or so clones detected, approximately 91% appear once; the ten largest clones hold roughly 0.79%. The sequenced sample consisted of peripheral blood. All receptors derive from a man younger than 40 with COVID-19, enrolled during active disease. Each CDR3 is given without its conserved first and last residue. Fields, in order: J gene, V gene, CDR3 protein.

>TRBJ1-1|TRBV11-3
ASSPDRGGTEAF
>TRBJ2-3|TRBV2
ASYGSTDTQY
>TRBJ2-7|TRBV18
ASSRDRVFHEQY
>TRBJ1-2|TRBV7-9
ASSLMSTNYGYT
>TRBJ1-1|TRBV3-1/TRBV3-2
ASSQARGLVNTEAF
>TRBJ2-1|TRBV4-2
ASSQVGTGRFVGGRRGDEQF
>TRBJ2-5|TRBV30
AWSAVKETQY
>TRBJ1-5|TRBV6-1
ASSEAPGFSNQPQH
>TRBJ2-1|TRBV5-1
ASSPRTRRGSGNEQF
>TRBJ1-2|TRBV2
ASGTTFPGYT
>TRBJ2-5|TRBV5-1
ASNRGDQETQY
>TRBJ2-5|TRBV7-2
ASSSSGGAGETQY
>TRBJ2-3|TRBV18
ASSPSPVTDTQY
>TRBJ2-2|TRBV5-1
ASSLRTSGGSGELF
>TRBJ2-7|TRBV6-6
ASSPPSGTSGYEQY
>TRBJ2-7|TRBV2
ASTAVGQYEQY
>TRBJ2-3|TRBV10-1
ASSGSRITDTQY
>TRBJ2-5|TRBV7-2
ASSLAASERETQY
>TRBJ1-4|TRBV15
ATSRAPNEKLF
>TRBJ2-7|TRBV2
ASTSQQGAHEQY